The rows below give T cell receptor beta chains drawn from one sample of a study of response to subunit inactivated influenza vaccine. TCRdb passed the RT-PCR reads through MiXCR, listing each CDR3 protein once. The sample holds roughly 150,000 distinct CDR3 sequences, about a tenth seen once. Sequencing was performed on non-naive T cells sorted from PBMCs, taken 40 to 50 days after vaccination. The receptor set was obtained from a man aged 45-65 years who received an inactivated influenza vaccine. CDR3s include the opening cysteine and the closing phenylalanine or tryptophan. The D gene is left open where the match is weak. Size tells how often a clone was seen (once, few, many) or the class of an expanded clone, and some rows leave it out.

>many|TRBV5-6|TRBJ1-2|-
CASSLQGYYGYTF
TGTGCCAGCAGCTTACAGGGCTACTATGGCTACACCTTC
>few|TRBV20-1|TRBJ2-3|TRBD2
CSAHPGTSGMTDTQYF
TGCAGTGCCCATCCCGGGACTAGCGGGATGACAGATACGCAGTATTTT
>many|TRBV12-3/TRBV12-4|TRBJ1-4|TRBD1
CASSLGQIINEKLFF
TGTGCCAGCAGTTTGGGACAGATCATTAATGAAAAACTGTTTTTT
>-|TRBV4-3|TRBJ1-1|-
CASSQDGGSEAFF
TGCGCCAGCAGCCAAGATGGGGGCTCTGAAGCTTTCTTT
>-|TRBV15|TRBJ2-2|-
CATSRDPGVNTGELFF
TGTGCCACCAGCAGAGATCCAGGGGTGAACACCGGGGAGCTGTTTTTT
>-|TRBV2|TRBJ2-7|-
CASSLISEQYF
TGTGCCAGCAGCCTAATCTCCGAGCAGTACTTC
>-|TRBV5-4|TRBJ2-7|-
CASSLAGLPSYEQYF
TGTGCCAGCAGCTTGGCGGGGCTACCCTCCTACGAGCAGTACTTC
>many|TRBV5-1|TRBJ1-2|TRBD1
CASSPGTAHGYTF
TGCGCCAGCAGCCCGGGGACAGCTCATGGCTACACCTTC
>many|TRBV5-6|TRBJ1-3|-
CASSSRSGNTIYF
TGTGCCAGCAGCTCCCGTTCTGGAAACACCATATATTTT
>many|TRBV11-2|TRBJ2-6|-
CASSLGFLDRKTSWANVLTF
TGTGCCAGCAGCTTAGGGTTCCTGGACAGAAAAACCTCCTGGGCCAACGTCCTGACTTTC
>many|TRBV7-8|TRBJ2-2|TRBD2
CASSPRGGRAGELFF
TGTGCCAGCAGCCCACGGGGGGGCAGGGCCGGGGAGCTGTTTTTT
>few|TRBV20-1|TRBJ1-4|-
CSARWGRDEKLFF
TGCAGTGCTAGATGGGGTAGGGACGAAAAACTGTTTTTT
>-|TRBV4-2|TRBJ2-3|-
CASSQDSSKNTQYF
TGTGCCAGCAGCCAAGACTCTAGCAAAAATACGCAGTATTTT
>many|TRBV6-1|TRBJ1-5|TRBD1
CASSEVTGADDPQHF
TGTGCCAGCAGTGAAGTTACAGGGGCAGACGACCCCCAGCATTTT
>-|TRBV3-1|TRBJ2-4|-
CASSPIPGEDIQYF
TGTGCCAGCAGCCCGATCCCCGGCGAAGACATTCAGTACTTC
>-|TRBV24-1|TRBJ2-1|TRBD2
CATSDSRSGNEQFF
TGTGCCACCAGTGACTCCCGTAGCGGGAATGAGCAGTTCTTC
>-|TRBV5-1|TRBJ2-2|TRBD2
CASSGGTRLNTGELFF
TGCGCCAGCAGCGGAGGGACTAGGCTGAACACCGGGGAGCTGTTTTTT
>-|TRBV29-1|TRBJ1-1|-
CSGSRTTNTEAFF
TGCAGCGGTTCTAGGACAACGAACACTGAAGCTTTCTTT
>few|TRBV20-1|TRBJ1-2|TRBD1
CSARDLQGISYGYTF
TGCAGTGCTAGAGATCTACAGGGGATTAGCTATGGCTACACCTTC
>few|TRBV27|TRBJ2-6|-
CASSLKGTGANVLTF
TGTGCCAGCAGTTTGAAAGGGACTGGGGCCAACGTCCTGACTTTC
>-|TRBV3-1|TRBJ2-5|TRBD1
CASSQGARQGWETQYF
TGTGCCAGCAGCCAAGGAGCCCGACAGGGTTGGGAGACCCAGTACTTC
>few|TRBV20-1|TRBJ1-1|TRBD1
CSARDREQGVRAFF
TGCAGTGCTAGAGATCGGGAGCAGGGGGTGAGAGCTTTCTTT
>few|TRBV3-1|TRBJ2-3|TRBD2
CASSQDLTGTSNTDTQYF
TGTGCCAGCAGCCAAGACCTGACCGGGACTAGCAACACAGATACGCAGTATTTT